This is a list of T cell receptor beta chains from one sample in a study of blood T cells in healthy people across ages. MiXCR, run by TCRdb on the 5' RACE reads, gives a single entry per CDR3 protein. In the table there are 1.5 million to 1.8 million distinct CDR3 sequences, approximately 43% of which are singletons. The specimen sequenced was blood. Receptors originate from a woman aged 18 to 35 in good health. CDR3s include the opening cysteine and the closing phenylalanine or tryptophan. The D gene is left open where the match is weak. The size field is filled for only some rows; it gives once, few, many or a size class.

v_gene	abundance	d_gene	j_gene	CDR3aa	CDR3nt
TRBV27	once	.	TRBJ2-1	CASSLSSNSYNEQFF	TGTGCCAGCAGTTTATCTAGCAATTCCTACAATGAGCAGTTCTTC
TRBV7-6	.	.	TRBJ2-7	CASSLHRRTVLYNEQYF	TGTGCCAGCAGCTTACATCGAAGGACAGTGCTCTACAATGAGCAGTACTTC
TRBV27	few	.	TRBJ1-2	CASSLTRWSYGYTF	TGTGCCAGCAGTCTCACCCGGTGGAGCTATGGCTACACCTTC
TRBV2	.	TRBD1	TRBJ1-1	CASRPGTGFSTEAFF	TGTGCCAGCAGACCCGGGACAGGGTTCAGCACTGAAGCTTTCTTT
TRBV3-1	.	.	TRBJ2-1	CASSQSGPSREFF	TGTGCCAGCAGCCAAAGTGGCCCCTCGAGGGAGTTCTTC
TRBV20-1	.	.	TRBJ2-6	CSADILGDSGANVLTF	TGCAGTGCTGATATTCTGGGGGACTCTGGGGCCAACGTCCTGACTTTC
TRBV5-1	.	.	TRBJ2-5	CASSLEPSGAGETQYF	TGCGCCAGCAGCTTGGAGCCATCAGGAGCCGGGGAGACCCAGTACTTC
TRBV20-1	.	TRBD2	TRBJ2-5	CSARAGALAGARQYF	TGCAGTGCTAGAGCGGGGGCACTAGCGGGTGCTAGGCAGTACTTC
TRBV5-5	.	.	TRBJ2-3	CASSLEQPSTDTQYF	TGTGCCAGCAGCTTGGAACAGCCTAGCACAGATACGCAGTATTTT
TRBV7-9	.	.	TRBJ2-2	CASTTRRELFF	TGTGCCAGCACCACGCGTAGGGAGCTGTTTTTT
TRBV20-1	few	.	TRBJ1-2	CSATQGNYGYTF	TGCAGTGCAACCCAGGGAAACTATGGCTACACCTTC
TRBV28	.	TRBD1	TRBJ1-2	CASSPKGQGVDYGYTF	TGTGCCAGCAGTCCAAAGGGACAGGGAGTTGATTATGGCTACACCTTC
TRBV6-1	.	.	TRBJ2-7	CASSTSTPDNQYF	TGTGCCAGCAGCACCTCTACCCCAGATAACCAGTACTTC
TRBV20-1	.	.	TRBJ1-1	CSARGQVNTEAFF	TGCAGTGCTAGAGGCCAGGTGAACACTGAAGCTTTCTTT
TRBV20-1	.	.	TRBJ1-1	CSARIPQSGSTEAFF	TGCAGTGCTAGAATTCCCCAGTCGGGAAGCACTGAAGCTTTCTTT
TRBV4-1	many	TRBD2	TRBJ2-1	CASSRRAGVDEQFF	TGCGCCAGCAGCCGGAGAGCGGGAGTTGATGAGCAGTTCTTC
TRBV7-2	many	TRBD1	TRBJ2-7	CASSLDQDRVYEQYF	TGTGCCAGCAGCTTAGATCAGGACAGGGTATACGAGCAGTACTTC
TRBV9	.	.	TRBJ1-1	CASSVVGGPNTEAFF	TGTGCCAGCAGCGTAGTCGGGGGGCCGAACACTGAAGCTTTCTTT